This entry describes one T cell receptor beta chain. Antigen unknown. V gave up 0 bases and J gave up 0 bases, with 9 bases separating them. CDR3 length: 15 amino acids. Per germline, CDR1 SGDLS and CDR2 YYNGEE. The data are from a study of OX40 agonist ivuxolimab in advanced cancers. Notes on the study in general: At 0.1 to 3.0 mg/kg and by week 6, CD4+ and CD8+ T cells in the blood had expanded clonally.

The method was immunoSEQ multiplex PCR; TCRdb's version includes in-frame clones alone and lacks a portion of them. Of some 73,000 clones in the sample, around 87% were seen once. Sequences were derived from CD4+ or CD8+ T cells sorted from blood, sampled in a trial of the OX40 agonist ivuxolimab. This TCR derives from an adult with an advanced solid tumor such as melanoma, head and neck, liver or kidney cancer. The chain combines TRBV9 with TRBJ1-1, with no clear D. In DNA, the CDR3 is TGTGCCAGCAGCGTAGTCCGGGGTATGAACACTGAAGCTTTCTTT. The encoded protein is CASSVVRGMNTEAFF.